This TCR beta chain was recorded in a study of T cell responses to AZD1222 COVID-19 vaccine. Study conclusions and caveats: Close to half of all spike-specific TCRs reportedly target regions of the variants that are unmutated.

A word on this clone: Its target is not known.

Germline CDR1 LNHDA, CDR2 SQIVND (reference sequence). J was trimmed by 0 bases and V by 4 bases; bases with no gene match: 2. The CDR3 runs 15 residues. The data were produced by immunoSEQ multiplex PCR, yet TCRdb's version contains in-frame clones alone and is incomplete. This sample has 85,000 to 130,000 clones, with roughly 93% found just once. The chain recombines TRBV19 with TRBJ2-2; the match to TRBD1 covers 7 bases. Specimen: peripheral blood, collected on day 0 of AZD1222 vaccination. The sequence was collected from an adult in good health. CDR3 DNA: TGTGCCAGTAGTACGGGACAGTCGAACACCGGGGAGCTGTTTTTT. Its translation: CASSTGQSNTGELFF. Full variable domain (rest looked up from reference TRBV19 and TRBJ2-2): DGGITQSPKYLFRKEGQNVTLSCEQNLNHDAMYWYRQDPGQGLRLIYYSQIVNDFQKGDIAEGYSVSREKKESFPLTVTSAQKNPTAFYLCASSTGQSNTGELFFGEGSRLTVL.